This T cell receptor (beta chain) was obtained from a study of blood T cell repertoires in COVID-19. Study in general: Donors in the United States, Italy and Spain gave samples during acute or convalescent COVID-19. The analysed material was cDNA or gDNA that came from T cells, B-cell-depleted T cells, or PBMCs.

Here immunoSEQ multiplex PCR was the method, and the copy in TCRdb shows in-frame clones only, minus some. Here the sample spans around 70,000 clones, approximately 80% being singletons. In germline, CDR1 is MNHEY, CDR2 SVGAGI. The CDR3 has 15 amino acids. V trimming: 6 bases; J trimming: 4 bases; junction bases outside the gene matches: 11. Patients of the Seattle cohort, enrolled during active infection, were followed longitudinally. J is TRBJ1-2 and V is TRBV6-5, with TRBD1 matching over 7 bases. The TCR originated in a man aged 45-65 years with COVID-19, enrolled during active disease. Sequenced: peripheral blood. The CDR3 loop is CASSATTGYGYGYTF. The CDR3 nucleotides read TGTGCCAGCAGCGCTACGACAGGGTATGGCTATGGCTACACCTTC.